Sequencing of this TCR beta chain was carried out in a study of Ad26.COV2.S vaccination and SARS-CoV-2 variants. Study context: Intramuscularly, Ad26.COV2.S was given either once or twice, 56 days apart.

CDR3 length equals 14 residues. Germline V gene data show CDR1 as SEHNR and CDR2 as FQNEAQ (reference sequence). The J segment lost 0 bases and the V segment lost 4 bases, leaving 2 bases of the junction unmatched. With regard to this clone: Its antigen remains unknown.

The treatment was: over 15 received Ad26.COV2.S at low or high dose, single or two shots; about 5 received placebo; per-sample allocation not given. All samples were drawn on day 63, counting from the first vaccine or placebo injection. The sample came from a Boston adult aged 18-55 years. Sequencing used immunoSEQ multiplex PCR; TCRdb keeps in-frame clones, though not all of them. The sample has approximately 250,000 clones, 87% seen once. Study-level findings and limits: Those who received vaccine or placebo ended up with similar non-spike TCR breadth.

The specimen was peripheral blood, collected in a trial of Ad26.COV2.S vaccine versus placebo. The TCR originated in a person between 18 and 59 years old who received the Ad26.COV2.S COVID-19 vaccine or a placebo. The genes are TRBV7-9 and TRBJ2-7; 8 bases match TRBD2. The CDR3 region has the DNA TGTGCCAGCAGCTGGACTAGCCTCTCCTACGAGCAGTACTTC. Amino acid sequence: CASSWTSLSYEQYF.